The rows below give T cell receptor beta chains drawn from one sample of a study of T cell repertoires in aging, cancer and after chemotherapy. TCRdb recomputed calls from the multiplex PCR reads with MiXCR, one row per CDR3 protein. The sample lists approximately 12,000 distinct CDR3 sequences, roughly 28% occurring once. Sequencing was performed on blood. These receptors all stem from a human donor in good health. CDR3s include the opening cysteine and the closing phenylalanine or tryptophan. D genes are given only for firm matches. The listing skips clone size in some rows; elsewhere it reads once, few, many or a size class.

CDR3 protein: CASSRETSGGAETQYF
CDR3 DNA: TGTGCCAGCAGTCGGGAGACTAGCGGGGGGGCGGAGACCCAGTACTTC
V gene: TRBV6-1
D gene: TRBD2
clone size: few
J gene: TRBJ2-5

CDR3 protein: CASSTDSFSGELFF
CDR3 DNA: TGCGCCAGCAGCACCGACAGCTTCTCCGGGGAGCTGTTTTTT
V gene: TRBV5-1
D gene: .
clone size: few
J gene: TRBJ2-2

CDR3 protein: CASSMTGGNTEAFF
CDR3 DNA: TGTGCCAGCAGTATGACAGGGGGAAACACTGAAGCTTTCTTT
V gene: TRBV12-3/TRBV12-4
D gene: TRBD1
clone size: .
J gene: TRBJ1-1

CDR3 protein: CASSEVGRGQFF
CDR3 DNA: TGTGCCAGCAGTGAAGTTGGGAGAGGGCAGTTCTTC
V gene: TRBV6-1
D gene: .
clone size: few
J gene: TRBJ2-1

CDR3 protein: CASNMGRMRIMNTEAFF
CDR3 DNA: TGTGCCAGTAATATGGGGCGGATGAGGATCATGAACACTGAAGCTTTCTTT
V gene: TRBV19
D gene: .
clone size: .
J gene: TRBJ1-1

CDR3 protein: CSVVDRDSYEQYF
CDR3 DNA: TGCAGCGTCGTAGACAGGGACTCCTACGAGCAGTACTTC
V gene: TRBV29-1
D gene: TRBD1
clone size: medium-sized
J gene: TRBJ2-7

CDR3 protein: CASSRDWKGSYEQYF
CDR3 DNA: TGCGCCAGCAGCCGGGACTGGAAAGGATCCTACGAGCAGTACTTC
V gene: TRBV5-1
D gene: .
clone size: .
J gene: TRBJ2-7

CDR3 protein: CATSDRDREWGGELFF
CDR3 DNA: TGTGCCACCAGTGATCGGGACAGGGAGTGGGGCGGGGAGCTGTTTTTT
V gene: TRBV24-1
D gene: TRBD1
clone size: few
J gene: TRBJ2-2

CDR3 protein: CASKWGGPKDTQYF
CDR3 DNA: TGTGCCAGCAAGTGGGGGGGGCCCAAGGATACGCAGTATTTT
V gene: TRBV12-3/TRBV12-4
D gene: .
clone size: .
J gene: TRBJ2-3

CDR3 protein: CASSLGLADATDTQYF
CDR3 DNA: TGTGCCAGCAGCCTGGGACTAGCGGACGCCACAGATACGCAGTATTTT
V gene: TRBV6-2/TRBV6-3
D gene: TRBD2
clone size: few
J gene: TRBJ2-3

CDR3 protein: CASTTRAPGQGLYGYTF
CDR3 DNA: TGTGCCAGCACCACCAGGGCTCCGGGACAGGGGCTCTATGGCTACACCTTC
V gene: TRBV6-5
D gene: TRBD1
clone size: medium-sized
J gene: TRBJ1-2

CDR3 protein: CASSLGLAGGTDTQYF
CDR3 DNA: TGTGCCAGCAGCTTGGGACTAGCGGGTGGCACAGATACGCAGTATTTT
V gene: TRBV5-4
D gene: TRBD2
clone size: .
J gene: TRBJ2-3

CDR3 protein: CASRETGAPLGETQYF
CDR3 DNA: TGCGCCAGCAGGGAAACAGGGGCACCTCTGGGAGAGACCCAGTACTTC
V gene: TRBV10-1
D gene: TRBD1
clone size: .
J gene: TRBJ2-5

CDR3 protein: CASSEGPRTEQYF
CDR3 DNA: TGCGCCAGCAGTGAGGGACCCCGTACCGAGCAGTACTTC
V gene: TRBV10-2
D gene: .
clone size: .
J gene: TRBJ2-7

CDR3 protein: CASSLPGQGEGNTIYF
CDR3 DNA: TGTGCCAGCAGCCTCCCAGGACAGGGCGAGGGGAACACCATATATTTT
V gene: TRBV5-6
D gene: TRBD1
clone size: .
J gene: TRBJ1-3

CDR3 protein: CASSIVGQPQHF
CDR3 DNA: TGTGCCAGTAGTATAGTAGGGCAGCCCCAGCATTTT
V gene: TRBV19
D gene: .
clone size: .
J gene: TRBJ1-5

CDR3 protein: CASSAGNTIYF
CDR3 DNA: TGTGCCAGCAGCGCCGGAAACACCATATATTTT
V gene: TRBV7-2
D gene: .
clone size: .
J gene: TRBJ1-3

CDR3 protein: CASSIVPRDTQYF
CDR3 DNA: TGTGCCAGTAGTATAGTTCCCCGAGATACGCAGTATTTT
V gene: TRBV19
D gene: .
clone size: .
J gene: TRBJ2-3

CDR3 protein: CASSFRGSHLLTNEKLFF
CDR3 DNA: TGTGCCAGCAGCTTCCGGGGCTCCCACCTTCTAACTAATGAAAAACTGTTTTTT
V gene: TRBV7-9
D gene: .
clone size: .
J gene: TRBJ1-4

CDR3 protein: CAISPGLGGQETQYF
CDR3 DNA: TGTGCCATCAGCCCCGGACTAGGAGGCCAAGAGACCCAGTACTTC
V gene: TRBV6-5
D gene: TRBD2
clone size: .
J gene: TRBJ2-5

CDR3 protein: CASSPKIANTEAFF
CDR3 DNA: TGTGCCAGCAGCCCCAAAATAGCGAACACTGAAGCTTTCTTT
V gene: TRBV6-1
D gene: .
clone size: medium-sized
J gene: TRBJ1-1

CDR3 protein: CASSETGTGGKETQYF
CDR3 DNA: TGCGCCAGCAGTGAGACAGGGACAGGGGGCAAAGAGACCCAGTACTTC
V gene: TRBV10-1
D gene: TRBD1
clone size: .
J gene: TRBJ2-5

CDR3 protein: CASSPDSNEKLFF
CDR3 DNA: TGTGCCAGCTCACCCGACAGTAATGAAAAACTGTTTTTT
V gene: TRBV18
D gene: .
clone size: few
J gene: TRBJ1-4

CDR3 protein: CASSGGQDNSPLHF
CDR3 DNA: TGTGCCAGCAGTGGTGGACAGGATAATTCACCCCTCCACTTT
V gene: TRBV6-4
D gene: TRBD1
clone size: medium-sized
J gene: TRBJ1-6

CDR3 protein: CASKLQRTSGGAVPLGYTQYF
CDR3 DNA: TGCGCCAGCAAACTCCAACGGACTAGCGGGGGGGCTGTCCCTTTGGGGTATACGCAGTATTTT
V gene: TRBV5-1
D gene: TRBD2
clone size: .
J gene: TRBJ2-3